The 16 T cell receptor beta chains reported below all come from one sample, sequenced in a study of T cells in Graves' hyperthyroidism and ophthalmopathy. Amplification yielded TCR beta CDR3 regions, with RNA transcripts as the source. TCR CDR3 underwent first-round RT-PCR with the HTBI primer set. From the multiplex PCR reads, TCRdb called clonotypes with MiXCR, one entry per CDR3 protein. The data show 450,000 to 700,000 distinct CDR3 sequences, approximately 44% seen once. What was sequenced was peripheral blood or thyroid tissue (not recorded which). The receptors were gathered from an adult woman with Graves' disease, either hyperthyroidism or ophthalmopathy (not recorded which).

This clonotype showed up many times. This chain uses TRBV7-3 with TRBJ1-6; 7 bases fit TRBD1. The CDR3 has 15 amino acids. J gave up 6 bases and V 4 bases, and 6 bases lay outside the gene matches. Germline-derived CDR1 and CDR2 are SGHTA and FQGTGA. CDR3 loop: CASSSTGAANSPLHF. The DNA of the CDR3 is TGTGCCAGCAGCTCAACAGGGGCGGCTAATTCACCCCTCCACTTT.

The table lists this clonotype with many counts. This rearrangement joins TRBV10-3 to TRBJ1-4, with 7 bases aligning to TRBD1. Germline-derived CDR1 and CDR2 are ENHRY and SYGVKD. The CDR3 consists of 14 residues. The V gene end was trimmed by 6 bases and the J gene end by 5 bases; junction bases not matched to a gene: 6. CDR3 sequence (DNA): TGTGCCATCAGCCCCGGGACAGCGAATGAAAAACTGTTTTTT. The encoded protein is CAISPGTANEKLFF.

Ten or more counts support this clonotype. The V call is TRBV28, the J call TRBJ1-1, with a weak D call TRBD1 (6 bases). The CDR3 spans 13 residues. Trimming left V 8 bases short and J 5 bases short, with 15 bases between. Germline loops: CDR1 MDHEN, CDR2 SYDVKM. CDR3 protein: CASLGGAGTEAFF. The CDR3 DNA reads TGTGCCAGCCTCGGGGGGGCCGGGACTGAAGCTTTCTTT.

This clonotype came up a few times. The V gene is TRBV2, the J gene TRBJ2-3, with 12 bases fitting TRBD2. This CDR3 is built from 15 residues. The ends lost 4 bases at V and 6 bases at J; junction bases unmatched: 5. The germline V gene has CDR1 SNHLY and CDR2 FYNNEI. The CDR3 coding sequence is TGTGCCAGCAGTGGGCTAGCGGGAGGGGTGGATACGCAGTATTTT. It codes for CASSGLAGGVDTQYF.

The chain carries TRBV10-3 and TRBJ1-3; D unclear. The germline V gene has CDR1 ENHRY and CDR2 SYGVKD. The CDR3 consists of 14 residues. Trimming took 0 bases from V and 0 from J, leaving 3 bases between them. The CDR3 spells CAISESDSGNTIYF. CDR3 in DNA: TGTGCCATCAGTGAGTCGGACTCTGGAAACACCATATATTTT.

The chain has TRBV5-1 and TRBJ2-5, with 10 bases aligning to TRBD2. The V segment lost 0 bases and the J segment 5 bases; nucleotides outside the gene matches: 4. The germline CDR1 and CDR2 sequences are SGHRS and YFSETQ. CDR3 length: 15 amino acids. The CDR3 nucleotides are TGCGCCAGCAGCTTGGTGCTAGCGGGAGACGAGACCCAGTACTTC. Translation: CASSLVLAGDETQYF.

This clonotype has at least ten counts. The chain recombines TRBV6-5 with TRBJ1-1; a weak D match, TRBD1 (5 bases). The CDR3 spans 18 residues. V lost 7 bases and J 1 base, leaving 25 bases between the germline ends. Germline V gene data show CDR1 as MNHEY and CDR2 as SVGAGI. CDR3 residues: CASTSYSYHQGPNTEAFF. The CDR3 nucleotides are TGTGCCAGCACCAGTTACTCGTATCACCAGGGCCCGAACACTGAAGCTTTCTTT.

Note on this clonotype: Germline and junction disagree at one end, which may indicate a read error. The chain uses TRBV7-9 and TRBJ2-5, with unresolved D. CDR3 size: 13 residues. The germline CDR1 and CDR2 sequences are SEHNR and FQNEAQ (reference sequence). CDR3 sequence reads: CAISLALRTAQYF. The CDR3 coding sequence is TGTGCCATCAGCCTGGCTTTGAGGACGGCCCAGTACTTC.

The table lists this clonotype with many counts. The chain uses TRBV9 and TRBJ2-7, with a weak D call TRBD1 (6 bases). CDR1 and CDR2 from the germline V gene are SGDLS and YYNGEE. The V gene lost 4 bases and the J gene lost 2 bases, with 16 bases spanning the gap. The CDR3 totals 15 residues. Here the CDR3 DNA reads TGTGCCAGCAGCAAGAGTTGGGGGCAGACCTACGAGCAGTACTTC. This sequence encodes CASSKSWGQTYEQYF.

There are many counts of this clonotype. The genes are TRBV6-1 and TRBJ2-2, with a weak D call TRBD2 (6 bases). The length of the CDR3 is 14 residues. Germline V CDR1 and CDR2: MNHNS, SASEGT. Deletions cut 6 bases from V and 0 bases from J, with 8 bases between. The CDR3: CASRLAANTGELFF. CDR3 DNA sequence: TGTGCCAGCAGACTAGCCGCGAACACCGGGGAGCTGTTTTTT.

The rearrangement uses TRBV2 and TRBJ1-6; 7 nucleotides line up with TRBD1. The CDR3 is 14 amino acids. Germline V gene lookup returns CDR1 SNHLY and CDR2 FYNNEI. The J segment lost 5 bases and the V segment lost 6 bases, leaving 4 bases of the junction unmatched. The CDR3 protein is CASRKTGNNSPLHF. CDR3 in DNA: TGTGCCAGCAGGAAGACAGGGAATAATTCACCCCTCCACTTT.

This clonotype was observed many times. The gene calls are TRBV15 and TRBJ2-2; 13 bases fit TRBD2. The V segment lost 2 bases and the J segment 3 bases; nucleotides outside the gene matches: 9. Germline V CDR1 and CDR2: LNHNV, YYDKDF (reference sequence). The CDR3 is 19 amino acids. CDR3 nucleotides: TGTGCCACCAGCAGACAGACCATAGGACTAGCGGGAGACACCGGGGAGCTGTTTTTT. Residues: CATSRQTIGLAGDTGELFF. The full variable domain, with the rest looked up from reference TRBV15 and TRBJ2-2, is DAMVIQNPRYQVTQFGKPVTLSCSQTLNHNVMYWYQQKSSQAPKLLFHYYDKDFNNEADTPDNFQSRRPNTSFCFLDIRSPGLGDTAMYLCATSRQTIGLAGDTGELFFGEGSRLTVL.

Remarks on this clonotype: Since a much larger clone is just one base distant, this may be a read error. The chain recombines TRBV2 with TRBJ2-2; 14 bases agree with TRBD2. CDR1 SNHLY and CDR2 FYNNEI come from the germline V gene. The CDR3 sequence is 17 residues long. The CDR3 sequence is CASKGLAGEVNTGELLF. The CDR3 nucleotides read TGTGCCAGCAAGGGACTAGCGGGAGAGGTGAACACCGGGGAGCTGCTTTTT.

The DNA of the CDR3 is TGTGCCAGCAGTTCCCCAGGACAGGGGGCTGGGGCCAACGTCCTGACTTTC. Encoded protein: CASSSPGQGAGANVLTF. The chain uses TRBV7-3 and TRBJ2-6; 10 bases fit TRBD1. V trimming: 6 bases; J trimming: 2 bases; junction bases outside the gene matches: 7. Germline CDR1 reads SGHTA; CDR2 reads FQGTGA. The CDR3 sequence is 17 residues long.

This chain connects TRBV20-1 to TRBJ2-1; TRBD2 matches at 7 bases. V shed 2 bases and J 0 bases; nucleotides not matched to a gene: 4. Germline V gene sequence: CDR1 DFQATT, CDR2 SNEGSKA (reference sequence). This CDR3 contains 15 residues. CDR3 loop: CSARHLAVSYNEQFF. The CDR3 DNA reads as TGCAGTGCTAGACATCTAGCGGTCTCCTACAATGAGCAGTTCTTC.

The CDR3 is CAISAGQGVGEQYF. The CDR3 DNA sequence: TGTGCCATCAGTGCGGGACAGGGTGTTGGGGAGCAGTACTTC. The V call is TRBV10-3, the J call TRBJ2-7, with 9 bases matching TRBD1. Germline values: CDR1 ENHRY, CDR2 SYGVKD. The CDR3 spans 14 residues. Germline trimming cut 4 bases from V and 7 bases from J; bases unmatched to any gene: 8.